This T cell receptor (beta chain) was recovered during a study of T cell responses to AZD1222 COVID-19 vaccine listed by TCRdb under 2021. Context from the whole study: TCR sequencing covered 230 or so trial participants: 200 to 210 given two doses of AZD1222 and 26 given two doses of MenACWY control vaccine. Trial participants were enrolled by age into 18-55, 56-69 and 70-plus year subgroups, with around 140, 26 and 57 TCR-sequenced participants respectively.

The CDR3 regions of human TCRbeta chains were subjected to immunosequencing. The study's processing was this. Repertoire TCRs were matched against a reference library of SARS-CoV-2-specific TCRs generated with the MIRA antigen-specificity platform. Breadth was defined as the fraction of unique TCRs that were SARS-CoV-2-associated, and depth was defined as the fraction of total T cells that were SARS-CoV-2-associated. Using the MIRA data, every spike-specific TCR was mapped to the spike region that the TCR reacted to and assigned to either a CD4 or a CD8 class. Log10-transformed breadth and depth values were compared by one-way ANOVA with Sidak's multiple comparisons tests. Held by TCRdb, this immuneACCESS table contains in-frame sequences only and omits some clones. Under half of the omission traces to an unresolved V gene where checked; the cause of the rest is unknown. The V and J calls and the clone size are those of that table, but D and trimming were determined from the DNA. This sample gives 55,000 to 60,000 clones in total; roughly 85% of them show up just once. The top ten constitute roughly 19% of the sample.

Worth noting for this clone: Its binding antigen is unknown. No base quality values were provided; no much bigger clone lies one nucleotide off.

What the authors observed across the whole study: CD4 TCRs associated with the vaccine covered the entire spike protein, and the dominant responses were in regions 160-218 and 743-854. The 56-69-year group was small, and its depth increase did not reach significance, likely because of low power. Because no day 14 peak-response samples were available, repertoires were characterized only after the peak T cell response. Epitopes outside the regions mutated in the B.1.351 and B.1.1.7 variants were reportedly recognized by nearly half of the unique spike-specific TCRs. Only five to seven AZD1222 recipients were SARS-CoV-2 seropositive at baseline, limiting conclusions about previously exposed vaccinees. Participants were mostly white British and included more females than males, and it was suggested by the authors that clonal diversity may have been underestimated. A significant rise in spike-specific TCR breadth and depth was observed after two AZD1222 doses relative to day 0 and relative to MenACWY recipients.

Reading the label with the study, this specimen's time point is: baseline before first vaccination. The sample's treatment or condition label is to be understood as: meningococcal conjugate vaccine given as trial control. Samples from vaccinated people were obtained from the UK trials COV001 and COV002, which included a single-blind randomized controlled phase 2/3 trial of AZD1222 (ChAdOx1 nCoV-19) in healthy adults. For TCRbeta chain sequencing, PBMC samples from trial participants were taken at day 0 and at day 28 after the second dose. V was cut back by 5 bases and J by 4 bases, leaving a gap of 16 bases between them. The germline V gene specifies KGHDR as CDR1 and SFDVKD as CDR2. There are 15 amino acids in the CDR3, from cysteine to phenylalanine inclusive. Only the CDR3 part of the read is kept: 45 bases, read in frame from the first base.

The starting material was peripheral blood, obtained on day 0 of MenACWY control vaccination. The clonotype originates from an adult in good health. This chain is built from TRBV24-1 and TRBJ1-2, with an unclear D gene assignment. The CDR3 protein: CATSAPKHGSYGYTF. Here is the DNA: TGTGCCACCAGTGCTCCGAAACACGGTTCCTATGGCTACACCTTC.